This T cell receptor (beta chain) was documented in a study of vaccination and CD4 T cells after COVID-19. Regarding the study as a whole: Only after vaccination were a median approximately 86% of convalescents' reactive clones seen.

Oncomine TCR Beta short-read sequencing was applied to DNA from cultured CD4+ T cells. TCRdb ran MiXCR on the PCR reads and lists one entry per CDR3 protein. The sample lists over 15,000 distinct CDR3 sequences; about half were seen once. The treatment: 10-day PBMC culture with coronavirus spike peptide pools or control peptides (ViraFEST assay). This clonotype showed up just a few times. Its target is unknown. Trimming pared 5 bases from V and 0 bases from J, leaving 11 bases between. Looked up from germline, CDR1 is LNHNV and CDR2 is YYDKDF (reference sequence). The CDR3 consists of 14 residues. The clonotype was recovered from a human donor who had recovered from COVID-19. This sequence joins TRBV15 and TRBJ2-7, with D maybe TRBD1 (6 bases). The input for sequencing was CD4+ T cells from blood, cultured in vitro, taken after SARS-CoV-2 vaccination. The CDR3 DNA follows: TGTGCCACCAGCGACAGGACTTCCTCCTACGAGCAGTACTTC. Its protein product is CATSDRTSSYEQYF.